This paragraph reports one TCR beta chain. The repertoire was sequenced with immunoSEQ multiplex PCR; TCRdb's copy has only in-frame clones and lacks some. The profile covers approximately 88,000 clones, with just over 90% appearing a single time and 3.9% taken by the ten largest. The data were obtained in a study of blood T cell repertoires in COVID-19. Sequencing was performed on peripheral blood. This sequence originates from a woman between 45 and 60 years old in a cohort sampled during active COVID-19.

In DNA, the CDR3 is TGTGCCAGCAGCTTGGGACAGGACTATGGCTACACCTTC. Its translation: CASSLGQDYGYTF. The J gene is TRBJ1-2, the V gene TRBV5-4, with D perhaps TRBD1 (6 bases). Germline CDR1 SGHNT, CDR2 YYREEE (reference sequence). The CDR3 contains 13 residues. Trimming removed 0 bases from V and 3 bases from J, with 6 bases in between.